What follows is one T cell receptor (beta chain) and its context. This sample is drawn from a study of long-term antiretroviral therapy in people with HIV. Each contributor possessed a minimum of one pre-ART and a minimum of two post-ART PBMC samples. Trimming removed 1 base from V and 7 bases from J, with 14 bases in between. Looked up from germline, CDR1 is LGHNA and CDR2 is YSLEER. The CDR3 runs to 15 residues. Run at survey level, the immunoSEQ assay was version v3.0. Repertoires were generated with immunoSEQ multiplex PCR, while TCRdb's copy carries only in-frame clones and drops some. The top ten clones hold about 18% of a sample with around 22,000 clones, around 83% of them seen once.

Sequenced material: unsorted PBMCs, taken 0.1 years before starting antiretroviral therapy. This chain connects TRBV4-3 to TRBJ2-4; D perhaps matches TRBD1 (5 bases). The receptor was isolated from a man aged 18 to 30 with HIV. CDR3 nucleotide sequence: TGCGCCAGCAGCCAAGTTCAGGGTCCCCCGAACATTCAGTACTTC. Translating gives CASSQVQGPPNIQYF.